These 29 T cell receptor beta chains originate from one sample sequenced in a study of blood T cell repertoires in COVID-19 (dated by TCRdb to between 2020 and 2021). The library was produced with the immunoSEQ multiplex PCR assay. TCRdb carries this immuneACCESS record with in-frame sequences only. Its versions omit some clonotypes, under half of them owing to an unresolved V gene in the studies checked, with the rest unexplained. The sample table holds 400,000 to 500,000 clones, of which 88% were seen once. Roughly 1.9% of the sample goes to the ten largest clones. Sequencing was carried out using PBMCs or T cells enriched from blood (not recorded which). The source of these receptors is a middle-aged woman who had recovered from COVID-19.

In the case of this clone: The same CDR3 can be traced to other DNA sequences in this sample. The J gene is TRBJ2-7, the V gene TRBV7-2; 10 bases agree with TRBD2. The CDR3 spans 14 residues. The germline gives CDR1 SGHTA, CDR2 FQGNSA. V lost 5 bases to trimming and J lost 2 bases; unmatched junction nucleotides: 3. For the CDR3, the DNA is TGTGCCAGCAGCCCTAGCGGGGGACCCTACGAGCAGTACTTC. It encodes CASSPSGGPYEQYF.

In DNA, the CDR3 is TGTGCCAGCAGCTCCTACGGGAGGGGTGACTATGGCTACACCTTC. It specifies CASSSYGRGDYGYTF. The gene calls are TRBV7-2 and TRBJ1-2; a possible D gene is TRBD1 (5 bases). V was cut by 4 bases and J by 3 bases, with 15 bases left in between. CDR3 length equals 15 residues. The V gene's germline CDR1 is SGHTA and CDR2 FQGNSA.

This clone was counted between two and nine times. The rearrangement uses TRBV9 and TRBJ2-3; the D is unclear. In germline, CDR1 is SGDLS, CDR2 YYNGEE. The CDR3 has 12 residues. Trimming removed 4 bases from V and 9 bases from J, with 12 bases in between. Written as DNA, the CDR3 is TGTGCCAGCAGCCCCCCCCGAGGCACGCAGTATTTT. Translation: CASSPPRGTQYF.

This CDR3 reads CASSQQHNSYEQYF. In nucleotides, the CDR3 is TGCGCCAGCAGCCAACAACACAACTCCTACGAGCAGTACTTC. The chain employs TRBV4-3 and TRBJ2-7; no clear D. With 2 bases removed from V and 0 bases from J, the gap between germline ends came to 8 bases. Germline CDR1 and CDR2: LGHNA and YSLEER. There are 14 residues in the CDR3.

The rearrangement joins TRBV30 to TRBJ2-2, with D perhaps matching TRBD2 (5 bases). CDR1 is GTSNPN, CDR2 SVGIG, per germline (reference sequence). The V gene lost 4 bases and the J gene lost 4 bases, with 10 bases spanning the gap. This CDR3 is built from 13 residues. CDR3 amino acids: CAWKDGGTGELFF. The CDR3 region has the DNA TGTGCCTGGAAGGACGGAGGCACCGGGGAGCTGTTTTTT.

CDR3 sequence reads: CASSSLDRVTYEQYF. The CDR3 nucleotides are TGTGCCAGCAGCTCCTTGGACAGGGTCACCTACGAGCAGTACTTC. The rearrangement uses TRBV6-2 or TRBV6-3 and TRBJ2-7, with 8 bases aligning to TRBD1. Germline loops: CDR1 MNHEY, CDR2 SVGEGT. The CDR3 totals 15 residues. Trimming cost V 6 bases and J 2 bases; bases outside gene matches: 9.

The genes are TRBV19 and TRBJ2-1; 10 nucleotides align to TRBD2. This CDR3 spans 15 amino acids. With 4 bases clipped from V and 0 bases from J, the junction kept 0 bases outside the gene matches. The germline CDR1 and CDR2 sequences are LNHDA and SQIVND (reference sequence). The CDR3 nucleotides are TGTGCCAGTAGTACTAGCGGGAGCTCCTACAATGAGCAGTTCTTC. Translated: CASSTSGSSYNEQFF.

V is TRBV3-1 (or the pseudogene TRBV3-2) and J is TRBJ1-3; 8 bases map to TRBD1. Germline CDR1 reads LGHDT; CDR2 reads YNNKEL (reference sequence). The CDR3 extends over 16 amino acids. V shed 0 bases, J shed 4 bases, and the junction held 5 bases outside the gene matches. The CDR3 DNA reads as TGTGCCAGCAGCCAAGAGGACAGGGTTCCAGGAAACACCATATATTTT. It specifies CASSQEDRVPGNTIYF.

This chain joins TRBV11-3 and TRBJ1-1; possibly TRBD1 for D (6 bases). The V and J ends lost 5 bases and 6 bases respectively, with 16 bases between them. Germline CDR1 is SGHNT and CDR2 is YENEEA. This CDR3 spans 14 amino acids. CDR3: CASSNYRGAAEAFF. CDR3 DNA: TGTGCCAGCAGCAATTACCGGGGGGCCGCTGAAGCTTTCTTT.

CDR3 protein: CASREGPNNEQFF. In DNA, the CDR3 is TGTGCCAGCAGGGAGGGGCCCAACAATGAGCAGTTCTTC. The chain joins TRBV9 to TRBJ2-1; possible D gene TRBD2, 6 bases. V was clipped by 5 bases and J by 5 bases, with 11 bases between them. The length of the CDR3 is 13 residues. CDR1 SGDLS and CDR2 YYNGEE come from the germline V gene.

The chain couples TRBV14 to TRBJ2-1; 10 bases line up with TRBD1. V shed 4 bases and J 6 bases; nucleotides not matched to a gene: 0. Germline V CDR1 and CDR2: SGHDN, FVKESK. This CDR3 region has 13 residues. In DNA form, the CDR3 reads TGTGCCAGCAGCCGGGACAGGGGCAATGAGCAGTTCTTC. This sequence encodes CASSRDRGNEQFF.

The chain joins TRBV4-3 to TRBJ2-3, with 7 bases matching TRBD1. J gave up 0 bases and V 4 bases, and 4 bases lay outside the gene matches. The germline gives CDR1 LGHNA, CDR2 YSLEER. The CDR3 is made up of 15 amino acids. CDR3: CASSRGQPSTDTQYF. In DNA form, the CDR3 reads TGCGCCAGCAGCCGGGGACAGCCTAGCACAGATACGCAGTATTTT.

Comment on this clone: Germline is not matched at one junction end, which may reflect a read error. This rearrangement joins TRBV28 to TRBJ1-2; D remains unclear. Germline V CDR1 and CDR2: MDHEN, SYDVKM. This CDR3 is 12 amino acids long. For the CDR3, the DNA is TGTGCCAGCACTTTACAGAACTATGGCTACACCTTC. This gives the protein CASTLQNYGYTF.

The J gene is TRBJ1-5, the V gene TRBV6-5, with 8 nucleotides matching TRBD1. J lost 7 bases, V lost 6 bases, and 5 bases had no gene match. Germline values: CDR1 MNHEY, CDR2 SVGAGI. The CDR3 covers 13 residues. CDR3 DNA sequence: TGTGCCAGCAGAGGACAGGGCCGGCAGCCCCAGCATTTT. This sequence encodes CASRGQGRQPQHF.

V gene TRBV2 combines with J gene TRBJ2-1, with 9 positions matching TRBD2. The CDR3 has 13 residues. Germline values: CDR1 SNHLY, CDR2 FYNNEI. V lost 11 bases to trimming and J lost 9 bases; unmatched junction nucleotides: 11. CDR3 loop: CAGGSGTSIEQFF. CDR3 DNA: TGTGCCGGGGGCTCCGGGACTAGCATTGAGCAGTTCTTC.

The chain combines TRBV7-2 with TRBJ1-2, with D possibly being TRBD1 (6 bases). Trimming shortened V by 5 bases and J by 5 bases, and 24 bases separated the two germline ends. This CDR3 region has 17 residues. The V gene's germline CDR1 is SGHTA and CDR2 FQGNSA. The DNA for the CDR3 is TGTGCCAGCAGCGCCGCACCAGGAGGGGGGGGCGATTATGGCTACACCTTC. Amino acid sequence: CASSAAPGGGGDYGYTF.

The genes are TRBV7-9 and TRBJ2-5; 11 bases map to TRBD1. Germline V gene lookup returns CDR1 SEHNR and CDR2 FQNEAQ (reference sequence). The CDR3 is 15 residues long. The ends lost 0 bases at V and 7 bases at J; junction bases unmatched: 4. CDR3 protein: CASSLAGQGAGTQYF. CDR3 coding DNA: TGTGCCAGCAGCTTAGCCGGACAGGGGGCTGGGACCCAGTACTTC.

The chain carries TRBV14 and TRBJ2-3; 7 bases are a match to TRBD2. Germline V gene data show CDR1 as SGHDN and CDR2 as FVKESK. The ends lost 2 bases at V and 0 bases at J; junction bases unmatched: 2. The CDR3 is made up of 15 amino acids. The CDR3 DNA reads as TGTGCCAGCAGCCAAAGGACTAGAAGCACAGATACGCAGTATTTT. It codes for CASSQRTRSTDTQYF.

The chain is built from TRBV19 and TRBJ1-3, with a weak D call TRBD1 (6 bases). Germline assignment: CDR1 LNHDA and CDR2 SQIVND (reference sequence). The CDR3 extends over 18 amino acids. V lost 5 bases and J lost 0, with 20 bases in between. CDR3 sequence: CASSVTSNRALSGNTIYF. CDR3 bases: TGTGCCAGTAGTGTAACCTCGAACAGGGCTCTCTCTGGAAACACCATATATTTT.

The count of this clone is one. V gene TRBV27 combines with J gene TRBJ1-1; maybe TRBD1 (5 bases). The germline V gene encodes CDR1 MNHEY and CDR2 SMNVEV (reference sequence). The CDR3 spans 16 residues. The V end was cut by 3 bases, the J end by 2 bases, with 16 bases between. CDR3: CASSLFAVGANTEAFF. CDR3 nucleotides: TGTGCCAGCAGTTTGTTCGCGGTAGGGGCTAACACTGAAGCTTTCTTT.

This chain connects TRBV11-2 to TRBJ1-4, with TRBD1 as a possible D gene (5 bases). V was shortened by 5 bases and J by 8 bases, with 18 bases between the two germline ends. Per the germline V gene, CDR1 is SGHAT and CDR2 is FQNNGV. The CDR3 is 15 residues long. The CDR3 DNA sequence: TGTGCCAGCAGCATTACAGGCGCCCAAAGCGAAAAACTGTTTTTT. Protein: CASSITGAQSEKLFF.

The gene calls are TRBV10-2 and TRBJ2-3; D ambiguous. V shed 8 bases and J shed 2 bases, with 20 bases lying between them. CDR1 and CDR2 from the germline V gene are WSHSY and SAAADI. CDR3 length equals 16 residues. The CDR3 DNA reads TGCGCCAGCCGAAACCTTAAAGAGGCGAACACAGATACGCAGTATTTT. Translated, it gives CASRNLKEANTDTQYF.

This CDR3 reads CASSLFGGSYNEQFF. The DNA for the CDR3 is TGTGCCAGCAGCTTGTTCGGTGGCTCCTACAATGAGCAGTTCTTC. The rearrangement joins TRBV5-4 to TRBJ2-1; D remains ambiguous. V was pared by 1 base and J by 0 bases, with 8 bases between. Germline V gives CDR1 SGHNT, CDR2 YYREEE (reference sequence). The CDR3 sequence is 15 residues long.

V usage is TRBV30 and J usage is TRBJ2-3, with D maybe TRBD2 (6 bases). The V end was cut by 3 bases, the J end by 6 bases, with 16 bases between. CDR3 length: 14 amino acids. The V gene's germline CDR1 is GTSNPN and CDR2 SVGIG (reference sequence). The CDR3 coding sequence is TGTGCCTGGAGCTTGTCCGGGGCGGGGGATACGCAGTATTTT. Translation gives CAWSLSGAGDTQYF.

This sequence joins TRBV11-2 and TRBJ2-1; TRBD2 matches at 10 bases. The CDR3 length is 18 residues. J lost 0 bases, V lost 7 bases, and 12 bases had no gene match. The V gene's germline CDR1 is SGHAT and CDR2 FQNNGV. The CDR3: CASTNRPGTSASYNEQFF. The CDR3 nucleotides read TGTGCCAGCACCAACCGACCCGGGACTAGCGCCTCCTACAATGAGCAGTTCTTC.

The chain links TRBV10-2 to TRBJ2-1; a possible D gene is TRBD1 (5 bases). V was shortened by 8 bases and J by 0 bases, with 11 bases between the two germline ends. The CDR3 is 14 residues long. Germline CDR1 and CDR2: WSHSY and SAAADI. The CDR3 DNA reads TGCGCCAGCTCGCGGCAGGGCTCCTACAATGAGCAGTTCTTC. It is translated as CASSRQGSYNEQFF.

The rearrangement joins TRBV6-5 to TRBJ2-3, with 9 bases matching TRBD2. This CDR3 is 15 amino acids long. CDR1 and CDR2 from the germline V gene are MNHEY and SVGAGI. The junction had 12 bases not matched to a gene; V was cut back by 7 bases and J by 7 bases. The CDR3 bases are TGTGCCAGCACCCATAGCGGGAGCGGGCAATATACGCAGTATTTT. This gives the protein CASTHSGSGQYTQYF.

The chain couples TRBV4-3 to TRBJ2-1; TRBD2 aligns across 11 bases. V dropped 1 base and J dropped 1; count of bases not matched to a gene: 6. CDR1 and CDR2 (germline): LGHNA, YSLEER. This CDR3 has 18 amino acids. CDR3 DNA sequence: TGCGCCAGCAGCCAAGGGCTAGCGGGAGGCGAATCCTACAATGAGCAGTTCTTC. It yields the protein CASSQGLAGGESYNEQFF.

This sequence joins TRBV7-9 and TRBJ1-4; 7 bases align to TRBD1. Germline CDR1 and CDR2: SEHNR and FQNEAQ (reference sequence). The CDR3 is made up of 13 amino acids. V lost 5 bases to trimming and J lost 14 bases; unmatched junction nucleotides: 11. The CDR3 reads CASSPPPRDSLFF. CDR3 sequence (DNA): TGTGCCAGCAGCCCTCCCCCCCGGGACAGCCTGTTTTTT.